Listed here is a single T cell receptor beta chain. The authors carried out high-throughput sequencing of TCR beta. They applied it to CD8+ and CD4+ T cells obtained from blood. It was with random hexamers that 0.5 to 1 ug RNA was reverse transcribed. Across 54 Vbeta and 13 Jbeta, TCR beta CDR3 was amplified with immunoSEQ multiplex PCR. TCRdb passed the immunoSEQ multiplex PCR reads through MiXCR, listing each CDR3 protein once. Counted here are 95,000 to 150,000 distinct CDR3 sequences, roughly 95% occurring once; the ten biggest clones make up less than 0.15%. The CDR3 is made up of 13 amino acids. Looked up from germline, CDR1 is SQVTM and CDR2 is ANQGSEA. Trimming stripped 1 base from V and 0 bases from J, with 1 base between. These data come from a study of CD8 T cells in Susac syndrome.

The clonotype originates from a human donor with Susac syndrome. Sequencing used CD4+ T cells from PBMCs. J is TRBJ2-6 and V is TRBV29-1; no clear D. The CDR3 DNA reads TGCAGCGTTGAAGGCTCTGGGGCCAACGTCCTGACTTTC. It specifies CSVEGSGANVLTF.